One sample yielded the 19 T cell receptor beta chains listed below, sequenced in a study of identical twins (dated by TCRdb to about 2016). The library was prepared using 5' RACE. The listed sequencing device is Illumina HiSeq 2000. TCRdb applied fastp at Q25 and MiXCR to the public reads, then kept only in-frame beta chains. When rows share a CDR3 protein, they turn into one entry using the most common DNA and genes. Present in this sample are 400,000 to 500,000 distinct CDR3 sequences, roughly 13% of which were seen just once. Together, the top ten hold about 0.97% of the sample. These data were likewise used in another study, on yellow fever vaccine responses in identical twins.

The sequenced sample consisted of CD4+ T cells sorted from blood. The source of these receptors is a young woman in good health.

There are a few counts of this clonotype. V and J are TRBV18 and TRBJ2-3; D is perhaps TRBD2 (5 bases). Germline values: CDR1 KGHSH, CDR2 LQKENI. This CDR3 has 14 residues. V shed 1 base and J shed 6 bases, with 11 bases lying between them. CDR3 DNA: TGTGCCAGCTCACCACGTAGCGTGGTGGATACGCAGTATTTT. It encodes CASSPRSVVDTQYF.

This clonotype has a handful of counts. The chain carries TRBV5-1 and TRBJ2-3, with 11 bases identical to TRBD2. The CDR3 is made up of 16 amino acids. After removal of 3 bases from V and 2 bases from J, the junction contained 5 bases not matched to a gene. Germline CDR1 reads SGHRS; CDR2 reads YFSETQ. This CDR3 reads CASSSRLAGPTDTQYF. The CDR3 DNA reads as TGCGCCAGCAGCTCCAGACTAGCGGGGCCCACAGATACGCAGTATTTT.

Only a few counts were recorded for this clonotype. This chain connects TRBV28 to TRBJ2-1, with D uncertain. The CDR3 is made up of 12 amino acids. Per germline, CDR1 MDHEN and CDR2 SYDVKM. V lost 2 bases to trimming and J lost 5 bases, with 4 bases between them. The CDR3 reads CASSLRHNEQFF. The CDR3 region has the DNA TGTGCCAGCAGTTTACGACACAATGAGCAGTTCTTC.

This clonotype showed up just a few times. V usage is TRBV7-3 and J usage is TRBJ2-5; 10 bases line up with TRBD2. Germline V gives CDR1 SGHTA, CDR2 FQGTGA. This CDR3 spans 16 amino acids. V dropped 1 base and J dropped 3; count of bases not matched to a gene: 5. For the CDR3, the DNA is TGTGCCAGCAGCTTAAGGAGGACTAGCGGAAAAGAGACCCAGTACTTC. This translates into CASSLRRTSGKETQYF. Together with reference TRBV7-3 and TRBJ2-5, the CDR3 gives the full variable domain: GAGVSQTPSNKVTEKGKYVELRCDPISGHTALYWYRQSLGQGPEFLIYFQGTGAADDSGLPNDRFFAVRPEGSVSTLKIQRTERGDSAVYLCASSLRRTSGKETQYFGPGTRLLVL.

This clonotype has a single count. The rearrangement joins TRBV6-1 to TRBJ2-1; 15 bases fit TRBD2. Germline CDR1 and CDR2: MNHNS and SASEGT. The CDR3 loop spans 18 amino acids. Unmatched junction bases numbered 9, after V lost 5 bases and J lost 4 bases. CDR3 sequence reads: CASSRAGTSGRRYNEQFF. The DNA of the CDR3 is TGTGCCAGCAGTAGAGCCGGGACTAGCGGGAGGAGGTACAATGAGCAGTTCTTC.

This clonotype has just a few counts. The V and J genes are TRBV14 and TRBJ2-3; TRBD1 might be the D (6 bases). The germline V gene encodes CDR1 SGHDN and CDR2 FVKESK. V was clipped by 6 bases and J by 4 bases, with 11 bases between them. This CDR3 has 13 residues. The CDR3 reads CASRQQGADTQYF. DNA for the CDR3: TGTGCCAGCAGACAACAGGGAGCAGATACGCAGTATTTT.

The chain uses TRBV7-2 and TRBJ2-1; D is perhaps TRBD2 (5 bases). CDR3 length: 13 amino acids. V was cut by 6 bases and J by 7 bases, with 13 bases left in between. Looked up from germline, CDR1 is SGHTA and CDR2 is FQGNSA. CDR3 DNA: TGTGCCAGCAGTCCCGGGAATCGAAATGAGCAGTTCTTC. Translated: CASSPGNRNEQFF. The full variable domain, with the rest looked up from reference TRBV7-2 and TRBJ2-1, is GAGVSQSPSNKVTEKGKDVELRCDPISGHTALYWYRQSLGQGLEFLIYFQGNSAPDKSGLPSDRFSAERTGGSVSTLTIQRTQQEDSAVYLCASSPGNRNEQFFGPGTRLTVL.

This clonotype was detected only a few times. V and J are TRBV19 and TRBJ2-7; the match to TRBD2 covers 8 bases. Losses at the gene ends were 3 bases for V and 6 bases for J; bases not matched to a gene: 10. Germline V gene lookup returns CDR1 LNHDA and CDR2 SQIVND (reference sequence). This CDR3 contains 15 residues. The CDR3 is CASSIKSGGGFEQYF. DNA of the CDR3: TGTGCCAGTAGTATCAAGAGCGGGGGAGGTTTCGAGCAGTACTTC.

This chain connects TRBV5-8 to TRBJ2-7, with TRBD1 matching over 9 bases. This CDR3 contains 15 residues. V shed 1 base, J shed 1 base, and the junction held 3 bases outside the gene matches. The germline V gene encodes CDR1 SGHTS and CDR2 YDEGEE. Here the CDR3 reads CASSLWTGASYEQYF. For the CDR3, the DNA is TGTGCCAGCAGCTTGTGGACAGGGGCATCCTACGAGCAGTACTTC.

This clonotype was observed a few times. The chain is built from TRBV7-2 and TRBJ2-5; 14 positions match TRBD2. In germline, CDR1 is SGHTA, CDR2 FQGNSA. The CDR3 loop spans 16 amino acids. Trimming took 5 bases from V and 1 from J; bases not matched to a gene: 3. CDR3 protein: CASSLGTSGGQETQYF. As DNA, the CDR3 is TGTGCCAGCAGCCTAGGGACTAGCGGGGGCCAAGAGACCCAGTACTTC.

This clonotype turned up a few times. V usage is TRBV20-1 and J usage is TRBJ2-1, with 9 positions matching TRBD2. CDR1 and CDR2 from the germline V gene are DFQATT and SNEGSKA (reference sequence). This CDR3 contains 13 residues. For the CDR3, the DNA is TGCACCGGCGTGGCGGGAGGGAGCAATGAGCAGTTCTTC. Translated: CTGVAGGSNEQFF.

This chain joins TRBV30 and TRBJ1-5; tentative D call: TRBD1 (5 bases). This CDR3 comprises 11 residues. Germline V lookup: CDR1 GTSNPN, CDR2 SVGIG (reference sequence). V was shortened by 5 bases and J by 4 bases, with 6 bases between the two germline ends. CDR3 bases: TGTGCCTGGGGGGCAAATCAGCCCCAGCATTTT. It translates to CAWGANQPQHF.

This chain's CDR3 is CASSYLGTPTGELFF. CDR3 nucleotide sequence: TGTGCCAGCAGTTACCTGGGGACACCTACCGGGGAGCTGTTTTTT. This chain links TRBV6-5 with TRBJ2-2, with D possibly TRBD1 on 6 matching bases. V was shortened by 2 bases and J by 5 bases, with 12 bases between the two germline ends. CDR1 MNHEY and CDR2 SVGAGI come from the germline V gene. This CDR3 contains 15 residues.

CDR3 in amino acids: CAISEAQVFGELFF. The CDR3 DNA is TGTGCCATCAGTGAGGCGCAGGTCTTCGGGGAGCTGTTTTTT. The chain carries TRBV10-3 and TRBJ2-2; unclear D gene. V lost 2 bases and J 7 bases, leaving 11 bases between the germline ends. Germline lookup yields CDR1 ENHRY and CDR2 SYGVKD. This CDR3 region has 14 residues.

This clonotype appeared many times. The chain uses TRBV5-1 and TRBJ2-3; either TRBD1 or TRBD2 may supply D (6 bases each). V shed 0 bases and J shed 0 bases, with 11 bases lying between them. This CDR3 has 16 residues. Germline loops: CDR1 SGHRS, CDR2 YFSETQ. CDR3 in amino acids: CASSLGTGTSTDTQYF. The CDR3 DNA reads TGCGCCAGCAGCTTGGGAACAGGGACTAGCACAGATACGCAGTATTTT.

This clonotype came up many times. The chain joins TRBV5-6 to TRBJ2-5; D remains unclear. The CDR3 is 14 residues long. Germline V gives CDR1 SGHDT, CDR2 YYEEEE. With 0 bases removed from V and 5 bases from J, the gap between germline ends came to 11 bases. This chain's CDR3 is CASSLAPTGETQYF. In DNA, the CDR3 is TGTGCCAGCAGCTTGGCACCGACCGGGGAGACCCAGTACTTC.

This clonotype came up many times. This chain joins TRBV9 and TRBJ2-1, with 9 bases matching TRBD2. With 0 bases clipped from V and 6 bases from J, the junction kept 4 bases outside the gene matches. CDR1 SGDLS and CDR2 YYNGEE come from the germline V gene. The CDR3 length is 15 residues. CDR3 amino acids: CASSVGLAVLNEQFF. For the CDR3, the DNA is TGTGCCAGCAGCGTAGGACTAGCGGTTCTCAATGAGCAGTTCTTC.

The chain combines TRBV29-1 with TRBJ2-3; tentatively, D is TRBD2 (5 bases). Germline V gene data show CDR1 as SQVTM and CDR2 as ANQGSEA. The length of the CDR3 is 11 residues. V lost 6 bases and J lost 6, with 10 bases in between. The CDR3 region is CSVMTGDTQYF. In nucleotides, the CDR3 is TGCAGCGTAATGACGGGGGATACGCAGTATTTT.

This clonotype came up a few times. The rearrangement links TRBV20-1 to TRBJ2-7; D perhaps matches TRBD2 (7 bases). V gave up 1 base and J gave up 3 bases, with 16 bases separating them. The germline V gene encodes CDR1 DFQATT and CDR2 SNEGSKA (reference sequence). There are 15 residues in the CDR3. The CDR3 protein is CSARVGGLGIYEQYF. The CDR3, as DNA: TGCAGTGCTAGAGTCGGGGGGCTAGGTATCTACGAGCAGTACTTC.